One TCR beta chain is described in this entry. Germline V gene lookup returns CDR1 SGHAT and CDR2 FQNNGV. This CDR3 has 16 amino acids. J gave up 10 bases and V 5 bases, and 10 bases lay outside the gene matches. The repertoire was sequenced with immunoSEQ multiplex PCR; TCRdb's copy has only in-frame clones and lacks some. The profile shows more than 2,000,000 clones, roughly nine tenths of them singletons. The sample is drawn from a study of shared clonotypes between healthy human individuals. Sequenced input: naive CD4+ T cells sorted from blood. Regarding subset: CD45RA+ positively selected. This TCR was sampled from a man between 18 and 35 years old in good health. The genes are TRBV11-2 and TRBJ2-1, with TRBD2 matching 14 bases. The CDR3 spells CASSRGGTSGRVEQFF. The CDR3 DNA reads TGTGCCAGCAGCCGCGGGGGGACTAGCGGGAGAGTCGAGCAGTTCTTC.